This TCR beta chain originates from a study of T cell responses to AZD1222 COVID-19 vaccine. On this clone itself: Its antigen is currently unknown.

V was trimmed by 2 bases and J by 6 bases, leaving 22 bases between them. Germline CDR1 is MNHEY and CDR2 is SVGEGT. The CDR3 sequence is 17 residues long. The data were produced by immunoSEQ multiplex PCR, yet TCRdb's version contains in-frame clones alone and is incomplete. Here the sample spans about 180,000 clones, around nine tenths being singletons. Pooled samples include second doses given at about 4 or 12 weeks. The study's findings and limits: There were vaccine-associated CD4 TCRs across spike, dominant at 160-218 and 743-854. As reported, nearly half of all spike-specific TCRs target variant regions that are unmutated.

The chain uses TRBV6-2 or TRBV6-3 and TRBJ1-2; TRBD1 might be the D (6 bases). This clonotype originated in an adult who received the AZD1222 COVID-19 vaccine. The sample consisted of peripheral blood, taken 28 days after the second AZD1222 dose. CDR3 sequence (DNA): TGTGCCAGCAGTTACCTGACTGACCGGACAGTCCGCCATGGCTACACCTTC. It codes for CASSYLTDRTVRHGYTF.